This record covers a single TCR beta chain. Its antigen is not identified. The data originate from a study of vaccination and CD4 T cells after COVID-19. Cultured CD4+ T-cell DNA underwent Oncomine TCR Beta short-read sequencing. One entry per CDR3 protein, called by TCRdb with MiXCR from the PCR reads. Among 22,000 or so distinct CDR3 sequences listed, 40% to 45% were seen once. Described treatment: roughly ten-day PBMC culture with coronavirus spike peptide pools or control peptides (ViraFEST assay). Dates of positive PCR ran from March to December 2020, before US Alpha, Beta and Delta variants. V lost 3 bases and J lost 5, with 13 bases in between. Germline assignment: CDR1 DFQATT and CDR2 SNEGSKA (reference sequence). This CDR3 region has 13 residues.

The material sequenced was CD4+ T cells from blood, cultured in vitro. The source of this sequence is a human donor who had recovered from COVID-19. The chain uses TRBV20-1 and TRBJ2-5; D may be TRBD1 (7 bases). CDR3 sequence (DNA): TGCAGTGCTAGTGACAGGGCGGGGGAGACCCAGTACTTC. Amino acid sequence: CSASDRAGETQYF.